These 11 T cell receptor beta chains originate from one sample sequenced in a study of tissue T cells after allogeneic stem cell transplantation. The table came from immunoSEQ multiplex PCR; TCRdb's copy has only in-frame clones and leaves some out. Of about 20,000 clones in the sample, around 70% were seen once. Specimen: spleen. Every receptor here comes from a female BALB/c mouse in good health. The MHC haplotype of the strain is H2-d.

About this clone itself: Here the gene names and germline are mouse. Read coverage stops 1 residue before the CDR3 terminus; the germline J gene supplies the remainder. This sequence joins TRBV4 and TRBJ2-3, with 13 bases fitting TRBD2. From germline, CDR1 is LGHDT and CDR2 YNNKQL (reference sequence). The ends lost 4 bases at V and 1 base at J; junction bases unmatched: 2. This CDR3 has 16 residues. The chain's CDR3 is CASSWTGGAGAETLYF. Partial CDR3 DNA: TGTGCCAGCAGCTGGACTGGGGGGGCTGGTGCAGAAACGCTGTAT.

As for this clone: Gene names refer to mouse genes. The read comes to an end 1 residue before the CDR3 does, leaving the germline J gene to fill in the end. The rearrangement uses TRBV2 and TRBJ2-3, with 7 bases lining up with TRBD2. V dropped 1 base and J dropped 0; count of bases not matched to a gene: 1. In germline, CDR1 is LGHNA, CDR2 YSYQKL. The CDR3 sequence is 15 residues long. The CDR3 DNA, read in part, is TGTGCCAGCAGCCAAGTTGGGGGGAGTGCAGAAACGCTGTAT. It is translated as CASSQVGGSAETLY. Given in full, the CDR3 is CASSQVGGSAETLYF.

This clone was detected a few times. Here the gene names and germline are mouse. The read comes to an end 1 residue before the CDR3 does, leaving the germline J gene to fill in the end. V is TRBV13-1 and J is TRBJ1-3, with unresolved D. From germline, CDR1 is NSHNY and CDR2 SYGAGN. Between the trimmed V and J ends, which lost 3 bases and 0 bases, there was a span of 10 bases. CDR3 size: 15 residues. The CDR3 loop reads CASSGPDNSGNTLYF. The sequenced CDR3 bases are TGTGCCAGCAGTGGGCCCGACAATTCTGGAAATACGCTCTAT.

Details on this clone: Genes here carry mouse names. The sequenced fragment ends 1 residue before the CDR3 boundary, so the rest is inferred from the germline J gene. J is TRBJ2-5 and V is TRBV20; possible D gene TRBD2, 6 bases. V lost 5 bases and J 0 bases, leaving 9 bases between the germline ends. CDR1 and CDR2 from the germline V gene are GFQATS and STVNSAI. The CDR3 has 13 residues. CDR3 amino acids: CGAWTVNQDTQYF. The sequenced part of the CDR3 DNA is TGTGGTGCTTGGACTGTTAACCAAGACACCCAGTAC.

Points on this clone: Gene names and germline refer to mouse. The CDR3 end lies 1 residue beyond the end of the read and is filled in from the germline J gene. The genes are TRBV29 and TRBJ1-1, with D unclear. Deletions cut 5 bases from V and 3 bases from J, with 4 bases between. There are 11 residues in the CDR3. Germline V CDR1 and CDR2: MSHET, SYDVDS. CDR3 residues: CASSPHTEVFF. The CDR3 bases that were read are TGTGCTAGCAGTCCCCACACAGAAGTCTTC.

Comment on this clone: Gene names follow the mouse nomenclature. From the germline J gene comes the end of the CDR3, since the read stops 1 residue before it. V is TRBV29 and J is TRBJ2-2, with D tentatively TRBD1 (7 bases). This CDR3 is built from 15 residues. Germline assignment: CDR1 MSHET and CDR2 SYDVDS. V gave up 3 bases and J gave up 0 bases, with 8 bases separating them. This CDR3 is CASSFRGANTGQLYF. Incomplete CDR3 DNA: TGTGCTAGCAGTTTCAGGGGGGCAAACACCGGGCAGCTCTAC. The full variable domain, rest sourced from reference TRBV29 and TRBJ2-2, is DMKVTQMPRYLIKRMGENVLLECGQDMSHETMYWYRQDPGLGLQLIYISYDVDSNSEGDIPKGYRVSRKKREHFSLILDSAKTNQTSVYFCASSFRGANTGQLYFGEGSKLTVL.

The table lists this clone with a few counts. The gene names given are mouse names. With the read ending 1 residue before the CDR3 end, the germline J gene is used to fill in that end. The chain is built from TRBV1 and TRBJ2-7; D call uncertain. This CDR3 contains 13 residues. Germline V gives CDR1 NSQYPW, CDR2 LRSPGD (reference sequence). Between the trimmed V and J ends, which lost 3 bases and 3 bases, there was a span of 9 bases. The sequenced part of the CDR3 DNA is TGCACCTGCAGTGCCAAAGGGATCTATGAACAGTAC. Amino acids: CTCSAKGIYEQY. The whole CDR3 sequence reads CTCSAKGIYEQYF. Filled out from reference TRBV1 and TRBJ2-7, the complete variable domain reads VTLLEQNPRWRLVPRGQAVNLRCILKNSQYPWMSWYQQDLQKQLQWLFTLRSPGDKEVKSLPGADYLATRVTDTELRLQVANMSQGRTLYCTCSAKGIYEQYFGPGTRLTVL.

A word on this clone: Mouse gene names and germline throughout. With the read ending 1 residue before the CDR3 end, the germline J gene is used to fill in that end. The rearrangement joins TRBV31 to TRBJ1-3; 10 bases agree with TRBD1. Germline trimming cut 3 bases from V and 3 bases from J; bases unmatched to any gene: 5. The CDR3 runs 15 residues. The germline CDR1 and CDR2 sequences are GKSSPN and SITVG. CDR3 DNA, as far as it was read: TGTGCCTGGAGCCTCGGGACAGGGGTTGGAAATACGCTCTAT. It is translated as CAWSLGTGVGNTLY. The full CDR3 is CAWSLGTGVGNTLYF.

Worth noting for this clone: Germline and genes: mouse. Read sequence stops 1 residue before the CDR3 end, and the germline J gene provides the missing end. The chain combines TRBV29 with TRBJ1-1; possibly TRBD1 for D (5 bases). The CDR3 is 16 residues long. CDR1 and CDR2 (germline): MSHET, SYDVDS. Trimming cost V 4 bases and J 0 bases, with 15 bases left between them. The CDR3 sequence: CASSSRTGYANTEVFF. The sequenced CDR3 bases are TGTGCTAGCAGTTCACGTACAGGATATGCAAACACAGAAGTCTTC.

Remarks on this clone: Genes and germline are mouse. The read is 1 residue too short to cover the CDR3 end, so that end is filled in from the germline J gene. The chain carries TRBV20 and TRBJ1-6; D unclear. TRBJ1-6 is an ORF; its function is uncertain. V was cut by 6 bases and J by 9 bases, with 6 bases left in between. In germline, CDR1 is GFQATS, CDR2 STVNSAI. The CDR3 sequence is 10 residues long. Here the CDR3 reads CGAYSSPLYF. The covered CDR3 bases are TGTGGTGCCTACAGTTCGCCCCTCTAC.

Points on this clone: The listed genes are named as in mouse. The read comes to an end 1 residue before the CDR3 does, leaving the germline J gene to fill in the end. The V call is TRBV1, the J call TRBJ1-1, with D hard to call. The CDR3 is 14 residues long. The V end was cut by 0 bases, the J end by 0 bases, with 5 bases between. Germline CDR1 and CDR2: NSQYPW and LRSPGD (reference sequence). The CDR3: CTCSADPQNTEVFF. The sequenced part of the CDR3 DNA is TGCACCTGCAGTGCAGATCCACAGAACACAGAAGTCTTC.